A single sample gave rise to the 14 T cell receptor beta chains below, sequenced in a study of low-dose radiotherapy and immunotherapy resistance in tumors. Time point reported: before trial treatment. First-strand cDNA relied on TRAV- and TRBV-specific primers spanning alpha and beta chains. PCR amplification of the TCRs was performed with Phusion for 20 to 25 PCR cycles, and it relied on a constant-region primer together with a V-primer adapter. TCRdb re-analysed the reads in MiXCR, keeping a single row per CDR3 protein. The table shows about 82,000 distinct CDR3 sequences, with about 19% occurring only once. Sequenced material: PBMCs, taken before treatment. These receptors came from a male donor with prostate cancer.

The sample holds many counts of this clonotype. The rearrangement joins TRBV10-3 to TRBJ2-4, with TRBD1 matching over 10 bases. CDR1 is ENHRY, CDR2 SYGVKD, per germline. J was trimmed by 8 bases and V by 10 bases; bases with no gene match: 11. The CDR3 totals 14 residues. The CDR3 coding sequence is TGTGCCACCCTACCGGGACAGGGGAATGACATTCAGTACTTC. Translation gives CATLPGQGNDIQYF.

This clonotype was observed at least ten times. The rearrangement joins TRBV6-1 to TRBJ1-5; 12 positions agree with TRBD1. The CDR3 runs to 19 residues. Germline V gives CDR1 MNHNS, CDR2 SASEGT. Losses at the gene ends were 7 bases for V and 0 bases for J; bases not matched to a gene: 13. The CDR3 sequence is CASTSMGTGGRYSNQPQHF. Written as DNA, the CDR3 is TGTGCCAGCACCAGCATGGGGACAGGGGGCCGGTATAGCAATCAGCCCCAGCATTTT.

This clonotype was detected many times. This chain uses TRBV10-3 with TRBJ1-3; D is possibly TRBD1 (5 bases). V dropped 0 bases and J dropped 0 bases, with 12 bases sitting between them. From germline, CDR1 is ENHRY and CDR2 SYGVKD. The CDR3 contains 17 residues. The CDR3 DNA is TGTGCCATCAGTGAGTCGTTTAGGGGATCCTCTGGAAACACCATATATTTT. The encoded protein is CAISESFRGSSGNTIYF.

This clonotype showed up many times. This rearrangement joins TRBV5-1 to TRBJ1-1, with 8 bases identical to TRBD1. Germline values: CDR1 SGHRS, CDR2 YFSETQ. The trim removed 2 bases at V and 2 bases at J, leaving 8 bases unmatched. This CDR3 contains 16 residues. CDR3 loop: CASSFTQGGVNTEAFF. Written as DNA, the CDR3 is TGCGCCAGCAGCTTCACACAGGGGGGAGTAAACACTGAAGCTTTCTTT.

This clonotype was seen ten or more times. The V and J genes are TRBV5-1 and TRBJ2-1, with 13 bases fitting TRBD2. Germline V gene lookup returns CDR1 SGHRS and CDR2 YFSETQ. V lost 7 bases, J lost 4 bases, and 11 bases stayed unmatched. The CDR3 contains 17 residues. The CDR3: CASGSGLAGVHYNEQFF. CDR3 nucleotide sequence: TGCGCCAGCGGATCTGGACTAGCGGGAGTCCATTACAATGAGCAGTTCTTC.

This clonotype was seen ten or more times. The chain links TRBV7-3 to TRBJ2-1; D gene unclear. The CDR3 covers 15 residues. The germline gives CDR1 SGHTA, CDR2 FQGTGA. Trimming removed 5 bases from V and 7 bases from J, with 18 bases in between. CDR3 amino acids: CASSPVNTGRNEQFF. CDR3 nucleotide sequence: TGTGCCAGCAGCCCCGTTAACACCGGAAGGAATGAGCAGTTCTTC.

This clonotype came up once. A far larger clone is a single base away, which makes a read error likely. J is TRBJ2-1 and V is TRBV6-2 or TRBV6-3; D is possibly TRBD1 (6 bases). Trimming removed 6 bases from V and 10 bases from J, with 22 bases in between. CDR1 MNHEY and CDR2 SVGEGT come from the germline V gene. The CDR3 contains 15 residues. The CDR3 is CASRPRGRSFDEQFF. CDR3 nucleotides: TGTGCCAGCAGGCCCAGGGGAAGGTCGTTCGACGAGCAGTTCTTC.

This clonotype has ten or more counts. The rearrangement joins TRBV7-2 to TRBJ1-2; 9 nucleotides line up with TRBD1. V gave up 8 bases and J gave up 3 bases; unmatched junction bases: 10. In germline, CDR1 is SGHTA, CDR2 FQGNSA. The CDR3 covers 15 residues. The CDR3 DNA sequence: TGTGCCAGCGCACAGACACAGGGGGCGTACTATGGCTACACCTTC. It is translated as CASAQTQGAYYGYTF.

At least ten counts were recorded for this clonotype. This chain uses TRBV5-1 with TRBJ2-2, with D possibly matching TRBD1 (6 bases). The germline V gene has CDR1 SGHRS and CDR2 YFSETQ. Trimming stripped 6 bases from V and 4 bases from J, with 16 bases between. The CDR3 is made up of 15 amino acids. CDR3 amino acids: CASNPGTTGTGELFF. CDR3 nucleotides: TGCGCCAGCAATCCAGGGACAACCGGCACCGGGGAGCTGTTTTTT.

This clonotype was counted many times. DNA for the CDR3: TGCACCAGCAGCCAATCGTCCGCCCAAGAGACCCAGTACTTC. Amino acids: CTSSQSSAQETQYF. This sequence joins TRBV1 and TRBJ2-5. TRBV1 is reported as a pseudogene. CDR3 length equals 14 residues.

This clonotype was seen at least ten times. This CDR3 reads CASSASPSTDTQYF. The CDR3 bases are TGCGCCAGCAGCGCAAGCCCTAGCACAGATACGCAGTATTTT. J is TRBJ2-3 and V is TRBV5-1; D remains ambiguous. The CDR3 has 14 amino acids. Germline values: CDR1 SGHRS, CDR2 YFSETQ. V shed 4 bases and J shed 0 bases, with 9 bases lying between them.

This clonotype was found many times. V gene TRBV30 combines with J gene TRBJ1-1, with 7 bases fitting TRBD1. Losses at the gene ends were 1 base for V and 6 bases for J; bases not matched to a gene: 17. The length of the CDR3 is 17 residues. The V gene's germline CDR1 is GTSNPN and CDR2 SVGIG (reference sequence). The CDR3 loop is CAWSGQFPTGRKPEAFF. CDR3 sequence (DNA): TGTGCCTGGAGTGGGCAGTTCCCGACAGGGCGGAAACCTGAAGCTTTCTTT.

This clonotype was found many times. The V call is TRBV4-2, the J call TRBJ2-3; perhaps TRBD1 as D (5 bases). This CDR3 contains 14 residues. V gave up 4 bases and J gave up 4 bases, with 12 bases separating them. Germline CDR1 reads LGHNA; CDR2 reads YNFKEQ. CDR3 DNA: TGTGCCAGCAGCCCCAGGGATCATTCAGATACGCAGTATTTT. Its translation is CASSPRDHSDTQYF.

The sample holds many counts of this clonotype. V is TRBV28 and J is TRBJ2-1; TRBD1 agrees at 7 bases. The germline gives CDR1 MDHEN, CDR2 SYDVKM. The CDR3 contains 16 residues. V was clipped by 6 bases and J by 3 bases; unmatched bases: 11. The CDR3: CASSTPGTDNYNEQFF. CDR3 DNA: TGTGCCAGCAGCACACCCGGGACAGACAACTACAATGAGCAGTTCTTC.